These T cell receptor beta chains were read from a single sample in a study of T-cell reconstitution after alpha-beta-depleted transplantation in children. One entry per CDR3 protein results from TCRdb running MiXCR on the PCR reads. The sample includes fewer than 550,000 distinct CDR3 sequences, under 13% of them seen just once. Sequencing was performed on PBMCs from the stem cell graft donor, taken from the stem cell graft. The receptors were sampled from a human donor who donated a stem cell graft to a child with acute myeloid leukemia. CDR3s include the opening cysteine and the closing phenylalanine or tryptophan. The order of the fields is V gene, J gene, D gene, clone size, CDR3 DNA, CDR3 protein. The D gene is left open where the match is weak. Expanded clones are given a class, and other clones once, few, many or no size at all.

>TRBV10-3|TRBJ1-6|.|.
TGTGCCATCAGTGAGTCTGGACGATATAATTCACCCCTCCACTTT
CAISESGRYNSPLHF
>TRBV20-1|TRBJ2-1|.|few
TGCAGTGCCCCACCCGCAACCCACAATGAGCAGTTCTTC
CSAPPATHNEQFF
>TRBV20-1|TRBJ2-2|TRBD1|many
TGCAGTGCTAGGACAGGGGGCCCCACCGGGGAGCTGTTTTTT
CSARTGGPTGELFF
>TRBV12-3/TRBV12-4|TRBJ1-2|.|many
TGTGCCACCCACTCATCGGAAAGGCGATCTAACTATGGCTACACCTTC
CATHSSERRSNYGYTF
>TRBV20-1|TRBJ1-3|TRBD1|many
TGCAGTGCTCTAAACAGGGAGGGGGCCTCTGGAAACACCATATATTTT
CSALNREGASGNTIYF
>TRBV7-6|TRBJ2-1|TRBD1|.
TGTGCCAGCAGCACCCCGACAGGGACGGACAATGAGCAGTTCTTC
CASSTPTGTDNEQFF
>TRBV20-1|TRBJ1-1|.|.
TGCAGTGCTAGCTGGGGGGGGAGTGGCACTGAAGCTTTCTTT
CSASWGGSGTEAFF
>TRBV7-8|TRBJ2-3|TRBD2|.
TGTGCCAGCAGCTTTCCAGCGAGACTAGCGGGAGTTAGCACAGATACGCAGTATTTT
CASSFPARLAGVSTDTQYF
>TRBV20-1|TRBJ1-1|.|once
TGCAGTGCTTCGTTGGCAGGCGGGAACACTGACGCTTTCTTT
CSASLAGGNTDAFF
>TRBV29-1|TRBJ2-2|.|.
TGCAGCGTTGGTCTGAGCCTTTGGAACACCGGGGAGCTGTTTTTT
CSVGLSLWNTGELFF
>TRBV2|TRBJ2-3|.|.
TGTGCCAGCAGTGAATTGGATACGCAGTATTTT
CASSELDTQYF
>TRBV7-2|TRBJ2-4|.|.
TGTGCCAGCATCGCCACGTCGCAGATTCAGTACTTC
CASIATSQIQYF
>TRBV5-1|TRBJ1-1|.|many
TGCGCCAGCAGCTCGGGGACGGCTAACACTGAAGCTTTCTTT
CASSSGTANTEAFF
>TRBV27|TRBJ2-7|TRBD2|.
TGTGCCAGCGGGGAGGGAGTTTACGAGCAGTACTTC
CASGEGVYEQYF
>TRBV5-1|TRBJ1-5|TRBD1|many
TGCGCCAGCAGCACGGGGACAGGGGATCAGCCCCAGCATTTT
CASSTGTGDQPQHF
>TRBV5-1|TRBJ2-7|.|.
TGCGCCAGCAACCAGGGGACCTCCTACGAGCAGTACTTC
CASNQGTSYEQYF
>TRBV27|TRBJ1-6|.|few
TGTGCCAGCAGCCGACCCAGCTATAATTCACCCCTCCACTTT
CASSRPSYNSPLHF
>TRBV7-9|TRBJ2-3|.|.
TGTGCCAGCAGCCCCCTTCCAGGAGGCACAGATACGCAGTATTTT
CASSPLPGGTDTQYF
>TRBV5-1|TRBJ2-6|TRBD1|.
TGCGCCAGCAGCCACCCTCCGGGACAGGGTTCCTCTGGGGCCAACGTCCTGACTTTC
CASSHPPGQGSSGANVLTF
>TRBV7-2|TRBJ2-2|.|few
TGTGCCAGCAGCTTATTTAGTTCCGGGAGTCGGGAGCTGTTTTTT
CASSLFSSGSRELFF
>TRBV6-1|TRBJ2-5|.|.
TGTGCCAGCAGGGATAGGGGGGGCTTTTCCCAAGAGACCCAGTACTTC
CASRDRGGFSQETQYF
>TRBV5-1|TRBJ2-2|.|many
TGCGCCAGCAGCGCGGGCACCGGGGAGCTGTTTTTT
CASSAGTGELFF
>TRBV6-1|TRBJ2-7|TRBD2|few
TGTGCCAGCAGCCGCCTAGCGGGCGACTCCTACGAGCAGTACTTC
CASSRLAGDSYEQYF
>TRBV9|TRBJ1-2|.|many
TGTGCCAGCAGCCCATCAGGGGCCCGCGGCTACACCTTC
CASSPSGARGYTF
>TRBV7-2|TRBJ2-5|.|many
TGTGCCAGCAGCTTAGACGGGAGAATAGAAGAGACCCAGTACTTC
CASSLDGRIEETQYF
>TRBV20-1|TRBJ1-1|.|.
TGCAGTGCTACTCCGTCCGGAACTGAAGCTTTCTTT
CSATPSGTEAFF
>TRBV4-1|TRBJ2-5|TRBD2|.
TGCGCCAGCAGCCAGGAACCGCTAGCGGCTCAACAAGAGACCCAGTACTTC
CASSQEPLAAQQETQYF
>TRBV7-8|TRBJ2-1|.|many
TGTGCCAGCAGCTCACTTATGGGGGATGAGCAGTTCTTC
CASSSLMGDEQFF
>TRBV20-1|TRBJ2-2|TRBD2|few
TGCAGTGCCAGGACTAGCGGGAACACCGGGGAGCTGTTTTTT
CSARTSGNTGELFF
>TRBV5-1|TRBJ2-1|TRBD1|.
TGCGCCAGCAGCTATGACAGGGGTATTGCCAATGAGCAGTTCTTC
CASSYDRGIANEQFF
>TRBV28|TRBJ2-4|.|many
TGTGCCAGCAGTTCGGAGGCTCCCAAAAACATTCAGTACTTC
CASSSEAPKNIQYF
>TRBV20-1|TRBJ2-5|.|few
TGCAGTGGAGGGCCCTCAGGAGAGACCCAGTACTTC
CSGGPSGETQYF
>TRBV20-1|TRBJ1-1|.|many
TGCAGTGCTAGAGGGGGAAACTCGAACACTGAAGCTTTCTTT
CSARGGNSNTEAFF
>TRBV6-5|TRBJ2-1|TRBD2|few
TGTGCCAGCAGTTACGACGGGAGGGCCGTTACACTCTACAATGAGCAGTTCTTC
CASSYDGRAVTLYNEQFF
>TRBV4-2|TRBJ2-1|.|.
TGTGCCAGCAGCCAAGATCGGTCGGGTGAGCAGTTCTTC
CASSQDRSGEQFF
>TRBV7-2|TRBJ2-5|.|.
TGTGCCAGCTCGCGGGCTAAGGACGAGACCCAGTACTTC
CASSRAKDETQYF
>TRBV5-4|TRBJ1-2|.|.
TGTGCCAGCAGCTTACCGGGTTACAACTATGGCTACCCCTTC
CASSLPGYNYGYPF
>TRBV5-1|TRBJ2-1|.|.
TGCGCCAGCAGCTTCCGGACCGTAACTTTCTCCTACAATGAGCAGTTCTTC
CASSFRTVTFSYNEQFF
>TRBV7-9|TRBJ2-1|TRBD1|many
TGTGCCAGCAGCTTAGGCACAGGGGCCCCCGGCTCCTACAATGAGCAGTTCTTC
CASSLGTGAPGSYNEQFF
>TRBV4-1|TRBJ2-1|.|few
TGCGCCAGCAGCCAACCCAACACAGTGCTAGCCCCAGGCAATGAGCAGTTCTTC
CASSQPNTVLAPGNEQFF
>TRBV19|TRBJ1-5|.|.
TGTGCCAGTAGTATGGGTGTGGGGGTCCGATCTCGGGAGCCCCAGCATTTT
CASSMGVGVRSREPQHF